The T cell receptor (beta chain) under discussion was sequenced for a study of OX40 agonist ivuxolimab in advanced cancers. Study-wide background: At 65% to 90% male, the cohort had a mean age of around 56 years, ranging from about 20 to 80.

Data came from immunoSEQ multiplex PCR; TCRdb stores just in-frame clones and leaves some out. The table records about 58,000 clones, 70% to 90% of them present only once. The CDR3 runs to 17 residues. Trimming at V came to 0 bases and at J to 1 base, leaving 7 bases not matched to a gene. Germline loops: CDR1 LNHDA, CDR2 SQIVND (reference sequence). The genes are TRBV19 and TRBJ1-1, with TRBD1 matching 8 bases. The clonotype was recovered from an adult with an advanced solid tumor such as melanoma, head and neck, liver or kidney cancer. This material consisted of CD4+ or CD8+ T cells sorted from blood, taken in a trial of the OX40 agonist ivuxolimab. The CDR3 DNA reads as TGTGCCAGTAGTATAGACCGGCGACAGGGGTGGAACACTGAAGCTTTCTTT. Its protein product is CASSIDRRQGWNTEAFF. The entire variable domain, with the rest obtained from reference TRBV19 and TRBJ1-1, is as follows: DGGITQSPKYLFRKEGQNVTLSCEQNLNHDAMYWYRQDPGQGLRLIYYSQIVNDFQKGDIAEGYSVSREKKESFPLTVTSAQKNPTAFYLCASSIDRRQGWNTEAFFGQGTRLTVV.